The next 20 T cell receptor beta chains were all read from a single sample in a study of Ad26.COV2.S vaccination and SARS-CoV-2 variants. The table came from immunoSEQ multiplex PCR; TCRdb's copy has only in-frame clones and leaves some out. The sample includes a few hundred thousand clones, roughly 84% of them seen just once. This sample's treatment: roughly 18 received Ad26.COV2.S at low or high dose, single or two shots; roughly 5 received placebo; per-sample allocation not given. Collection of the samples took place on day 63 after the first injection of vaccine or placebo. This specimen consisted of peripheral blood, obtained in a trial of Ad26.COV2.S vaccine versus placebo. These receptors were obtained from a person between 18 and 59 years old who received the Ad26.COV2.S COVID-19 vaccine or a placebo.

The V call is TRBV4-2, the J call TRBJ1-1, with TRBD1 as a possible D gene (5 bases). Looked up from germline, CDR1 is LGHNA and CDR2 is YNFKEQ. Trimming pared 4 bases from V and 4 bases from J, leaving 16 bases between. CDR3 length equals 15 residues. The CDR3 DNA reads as TGTGCCAGCAGCCCTCAGGCGACAGAGGGCACTGAAGCTTTCTTT. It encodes CASSPQATEGTEAFF.

In DNA, the CDR3 is TGCAGCGTTGCGGACGGGTCGAACACTGAAGCTTTCTTT. Amino acid sequence: CSVADGSNTEAFF. The V and J genes are TRBV29-1 and TRBJ1-1; D is unclear. The CDR3 has 13 residues. Per germline, CDR1 SQVTM and CDR2 ANQGSEA. V lost 4 bases to trimming and J lost 1 base, with 10 bases between them. Complete variable domain (other parts from reference TRBV29-1 and TRBJ1-1): SAVISQKPSRDICQRGTSLTIQCQVDSQVTMMFWYRQQPGQSLTLIATANQGSEATYESGFVIDKFPISRPNLTFSTLTVSNMSPEDSSIYLCSVADGSNTEAFFGQGTRLTVV.

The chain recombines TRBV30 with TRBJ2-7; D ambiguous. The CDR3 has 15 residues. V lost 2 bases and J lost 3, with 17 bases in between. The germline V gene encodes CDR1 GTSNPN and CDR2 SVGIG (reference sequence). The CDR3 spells CAWSPPNARLYEQYF. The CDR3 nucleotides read TGTGCCTGGAGTCCCCCTAACGCCCGACTCTACGAGCAGTACTTC. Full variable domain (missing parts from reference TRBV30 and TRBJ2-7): SQTIHQWPATLVQPVGSPLSLECTVEGTSNPNLYWYRQAAGRGLQLLFYSVGIGQISSEVPQNLSASRPQDRQFILSSKKLLLSDSGFYLCAWSPPNARLYEQYFGPGTRLTVT.

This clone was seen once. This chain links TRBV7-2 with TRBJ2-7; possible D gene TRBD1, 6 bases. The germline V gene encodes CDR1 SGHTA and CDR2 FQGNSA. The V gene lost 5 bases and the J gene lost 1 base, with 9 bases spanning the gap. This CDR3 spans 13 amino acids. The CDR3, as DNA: TGTGCCAGCAGCCCTACAGGGTCCTACGAGCAGTACTTC. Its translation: CASSPTGSYEQYF. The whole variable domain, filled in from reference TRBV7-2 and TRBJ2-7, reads GAGVSQSPSNKVTEKGKDVELRCDPISGHTALYWYRQSLGQGLEFLIYFQGNSAPDKSGLPSDRFSAERTGGSVSTLTIQRTQQEDSAVYLCASSPTGSYEQYFGPGTRLTVT.

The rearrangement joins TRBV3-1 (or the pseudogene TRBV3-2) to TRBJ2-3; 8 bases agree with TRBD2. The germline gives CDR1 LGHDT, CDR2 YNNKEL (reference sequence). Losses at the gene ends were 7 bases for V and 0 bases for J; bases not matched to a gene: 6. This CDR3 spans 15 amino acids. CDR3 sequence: CASTTGGISTDTQYF. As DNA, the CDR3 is TGTGCCAGCACTACGGGAGGGATTAGCACAGATACGCAGTATTTT.

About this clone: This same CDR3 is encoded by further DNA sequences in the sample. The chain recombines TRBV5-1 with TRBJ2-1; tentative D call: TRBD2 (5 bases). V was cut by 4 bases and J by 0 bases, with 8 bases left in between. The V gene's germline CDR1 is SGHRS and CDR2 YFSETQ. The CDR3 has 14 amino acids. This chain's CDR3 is CASSPGSSYNEQFF. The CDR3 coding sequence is TGCGCCAGCAGCCCGGGGAGCTCCTACAATGAGCAGTTCTTC. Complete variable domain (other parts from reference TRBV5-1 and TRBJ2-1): KAGVTQTPRYLIKTRGQQVTLSCSPISGHRSVSWYQQTPGQGLQFLFEYFSETQRNKGNFPGRFSGRQFSNSRSEMNVSTLELGDSALYLCASSPGSSYNEQFFGPGTRLTVL.

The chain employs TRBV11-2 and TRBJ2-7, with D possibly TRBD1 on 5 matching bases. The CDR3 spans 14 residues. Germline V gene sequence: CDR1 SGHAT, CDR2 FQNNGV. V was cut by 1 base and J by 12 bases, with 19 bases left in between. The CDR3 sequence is CASSLARSSIGVYF. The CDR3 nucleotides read TGTGCCAGCAGCTTAGCCAGGTCAAGCATAGGGGTGTACTTC.

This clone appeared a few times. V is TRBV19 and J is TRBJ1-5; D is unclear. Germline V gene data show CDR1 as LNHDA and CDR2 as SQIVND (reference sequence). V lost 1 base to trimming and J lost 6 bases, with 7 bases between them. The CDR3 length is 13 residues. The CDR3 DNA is TGTGCCAGTAGTATAGTAGGAGTTCAGCCCCAGCATTTT. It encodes CASSIVGVQPQHF.

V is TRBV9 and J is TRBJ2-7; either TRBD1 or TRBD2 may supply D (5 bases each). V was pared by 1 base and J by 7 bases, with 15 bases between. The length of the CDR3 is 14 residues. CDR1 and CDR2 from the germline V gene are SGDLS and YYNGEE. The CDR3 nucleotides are TGTGCCAGCAGCGTAAGGCAGGGAACGGGGGAGCAGTACTTC. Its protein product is CASSVRQGTGEQYF.

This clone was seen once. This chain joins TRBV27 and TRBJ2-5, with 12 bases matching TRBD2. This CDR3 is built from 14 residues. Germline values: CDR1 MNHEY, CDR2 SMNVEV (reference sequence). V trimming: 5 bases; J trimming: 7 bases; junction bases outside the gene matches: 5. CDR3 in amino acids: CASSTGLAGWTQYF. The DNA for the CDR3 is TGTGCCAGCAGTACGGGACTAGCGGGTTGGACCCAGTACTTC.

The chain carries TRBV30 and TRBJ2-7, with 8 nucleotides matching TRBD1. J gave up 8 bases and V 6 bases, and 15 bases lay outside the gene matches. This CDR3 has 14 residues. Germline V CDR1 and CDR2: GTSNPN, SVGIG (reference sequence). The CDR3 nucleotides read TGTGCCTGCTTTAGACAGGGGCGACCCAGGCAGCAGTACTTC. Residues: CACFRQGRPRQQYF.

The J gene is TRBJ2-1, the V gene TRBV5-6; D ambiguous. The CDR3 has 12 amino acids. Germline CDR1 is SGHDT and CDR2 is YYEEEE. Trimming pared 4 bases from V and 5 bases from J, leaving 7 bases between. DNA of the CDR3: TGTGCCAGCAGCATATTCGACAATGAGCAGTTCTTC. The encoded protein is CASSIFDNEQFF.

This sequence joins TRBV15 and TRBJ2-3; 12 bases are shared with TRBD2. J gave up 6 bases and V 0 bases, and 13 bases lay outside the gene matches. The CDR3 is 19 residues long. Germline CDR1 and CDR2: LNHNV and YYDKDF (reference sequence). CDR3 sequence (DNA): TGTGCCACCAGCAGAGATCATTGGACTAGCGGGGAAAAGCAGGATACGCAGTATTTT. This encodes CATSRDHWTSGEKQDTQYF.

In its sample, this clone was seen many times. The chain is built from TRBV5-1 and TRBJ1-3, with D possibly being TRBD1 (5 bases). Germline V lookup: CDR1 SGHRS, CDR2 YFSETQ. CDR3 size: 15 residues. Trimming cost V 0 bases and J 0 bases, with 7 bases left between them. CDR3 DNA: TGCGCCAGCAGCTTGGTCGGGGGCTCTGGAAACACCATATATTTT. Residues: CASSLVGGSGNTIYF.

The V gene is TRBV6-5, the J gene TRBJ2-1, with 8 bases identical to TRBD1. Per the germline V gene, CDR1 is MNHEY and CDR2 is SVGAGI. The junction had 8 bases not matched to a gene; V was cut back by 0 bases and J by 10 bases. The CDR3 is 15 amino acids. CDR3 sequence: CASSYSNRGLGEQFF. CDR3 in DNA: TGTGCCAGCAGTTACTCGAACAGGGGGTTGGGCGAGCAGTTCTTC.

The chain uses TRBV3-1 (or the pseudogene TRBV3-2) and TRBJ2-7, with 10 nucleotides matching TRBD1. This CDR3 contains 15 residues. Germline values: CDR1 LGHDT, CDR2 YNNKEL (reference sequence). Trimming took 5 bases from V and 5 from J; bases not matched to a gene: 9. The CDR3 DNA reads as TGTGCCAGCAGCTCCCCGGGGACAGGGGAAGACGAGCAGTACTTC. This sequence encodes CASSSPGTGEDEQYF.

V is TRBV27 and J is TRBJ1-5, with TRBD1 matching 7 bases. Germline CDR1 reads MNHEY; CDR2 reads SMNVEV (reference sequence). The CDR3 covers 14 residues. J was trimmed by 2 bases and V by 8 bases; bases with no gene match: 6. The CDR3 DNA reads TGTGCCAGCCATGAAGGGACAGGCAATCAGCCCCAGCATTTT. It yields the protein CASHEGTGNQPQHF.

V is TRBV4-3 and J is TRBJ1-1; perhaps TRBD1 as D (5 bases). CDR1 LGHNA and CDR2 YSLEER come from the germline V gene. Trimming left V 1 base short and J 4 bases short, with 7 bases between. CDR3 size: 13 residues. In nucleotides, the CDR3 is TGCGCCAGCAGCCAAGCAGGGTTCACTGAAGCTTTCTTT. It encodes CASSQAGFTEAFF.

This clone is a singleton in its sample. In DNA, the CDR3 is TGTGCCAGCAGCGATACCGGCTCCTACAATGAGCAGTTCTTC. Encoded protein: CASSDTGSYNEQFF. The chain is built from TRBV9 and TRBJ2-1, with unresolved D. Trimming removed 3 bases from V and 0 bases from J, with 7 bases in between. Germline V CDR1 and CDR2: SGDLS, YYNGEE. The CDR3 is 14 residues long.

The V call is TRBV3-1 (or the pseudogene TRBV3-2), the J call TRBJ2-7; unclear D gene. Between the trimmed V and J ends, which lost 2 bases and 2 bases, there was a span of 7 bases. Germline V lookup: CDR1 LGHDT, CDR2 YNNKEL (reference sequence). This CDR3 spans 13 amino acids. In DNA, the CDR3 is TGTGCCAGCAGCCAACCGGGTCCCTACGAGCAGTACTTC. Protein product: CASSQPGPYEQYF.